This TCR beta chain was profiled in a study of OX40 agonist ivuxolimab in advanced cancers. With regard to the full study: The costimulatory receptor OX40 (CD134) was targeted by ivuxolimab, a fully human IgG2 agonistic monoclonal antibody. Intravenous ivuxolimab was administered to patients every 2 weeks at six dose levels: 0.01, 0.1, 0.3, 1.5, 3 and 10 mg/kg. Among the approximately 54 dose-escalation patients, some 20 had hepatocellular carcinoma, 15 melanoma, 9 renal cell carcinoma and 9 head and neck cancer. In the dose-escalation cohort, around four fifths of patients were male, and the mean age was roughly 56 years with a range of roughly 20 to 85. Patients were allowed to have had prior anti-PD-1, anti-PD-L1 or anti-CTLA-4 therapy, and approximately 40% of the dose-escalation patients had been treated with checkpoint inhibitors. Partial responses were achieved by three dose-escalation patients, of whom one had hepatocellular carcinoma and two had cutaneous melanoma. The purpose of peripheral TCRbeta sequencing was to test whether ivuxolimab changed TCR sequence diversity and led to clonal T-cell expansion. The paper describes the monotherapy dose-escalation part (N ≈ 50 patients) of the phase I trial of ivuxolimab. On the study overall, not on this receptor specifically: Clonal expansion of both CD4+ and CD8+ blood T cells was observed from baseline to week 6 at doses 0.1 to 3.0 mg/kg. The antigen specificity of the peripheral T cells that underwent clonal expansion was not determined. In the 0.1-3.0 mg/kg groups, partial responders were among the patients with the lowest normalized peripheral clonal expansion, particularly in CD8+ T cells. On average, CD8+ T cells showed more expanded clones than CD4+ T cells after ivuxolimab. Low levels of normalized T-cell clonal expansion were also seen in some patients who did not respond.

The trial excluded patients who had a history of autoimmune disease or were on systemic immunosuppression. Peripheral blood for TCR sequencing was drawn from every dose cohort at baseline, at cycle 4 day 1 and at cycle 7 day 1. Samples came from an open-label, multicenter, first-in-human phase I dose-escalation trial of ivuxolimab. The trial enrolled adults with locally advanced or metastatic head and neck squamous cell, hepatocellular, melanoma or renal cell carcinoma. Before TCR sequencing, CD4+ T cells and CD8+ T cells were sorted from peripheral blood as separate populations. Genomic DNA was extracted from sorted cells for sequencing of the TCRbeta CDR3 region. The immunoSEQ Assay was used for sequencing of TCRbeta CDR3 regions. Not all clones reach the TCRdb copy of this immuneACCESS table, which keeps in-frame sequences only. Checked studies attribute under half of the gap to unresolved V genes and leave the rest unexplained. The sample contains under 65,000 clones, approximately 92% of them found a single time. The ten largest clones represent roughly 11% of the sample.

Cut back by 3 bases and 0 bases, the V and J ends lie 8 bases apart. From its cysteine to its phenylalanine, the CDR3 spans 15 amino acids. Just CDR3 DNA is preserved here, 45 bases in frame from base 1. The CDR1 and CDR2 encoded by the germline V gene are ENHRY and SYGVKD. Notes on this clone: Its antigen remains unidentified. No base quality values were provided; no much bigger clone lies one nucleotide off.

This chain is built from TRBV10-3 and TRBJ2-2, with the D gene not confidently named. The source of this sequence is an adult with an advanced solid tumor such as melanoma, head and neck, liver or kidney cancer. Sequenced material: CD4+ or CD8+ T cells sorted from blood, taken in a trial of the OX40 agonist ivuxolimab. The bases are TGTGCCATCAGTGAAGGCATATCGAACACCGGGGAGCTGTTTTTT. Translated, this is CAISEGISNTGELFF.